This T cell receptor beta chain was captured in a study of radiation and T cells in renal cell carcinoma. The study, taken as a whole, reports: In blood, top tumor clones expanded by 2 weeks, shrinking by 4.

Some clones are missing from TCRdb's copy, which holds only in-frame ones; the method was immunoSEQ multiplex PCR. Of approximately 120,000 clones listed, approximately 82% were seen once; the top ten hold about 3%. Germline V gives CDR1 LNHNV, CDR2 YYDKDF (reference sequence). This CDR3 has 13 residues. V lost 2 bases and J 4 bases, leaving 8 bases between the germline ends. A word on this clone: The antigen remains unidentified.

Specified time point: baseline pretreatment blood. As for treatment: 15 Gy SBRT to primary tumor, nephrectomy 4 weeks later. The sample was blood, taken from a patient whose treatment included radiotherapy and nephrectomy. J is TRBJ1-1 and V is TRBV15, with unresolved D. This clonotype was obtained from a woman aged 60 to 75 with renal cell carcinoma. The CDR3 loop is CATSRLGSTEAFF. DNA of the CDR3: TGTGCCACCAGCAGACTAGGGTCCACTGAAGCTTTCTTT.